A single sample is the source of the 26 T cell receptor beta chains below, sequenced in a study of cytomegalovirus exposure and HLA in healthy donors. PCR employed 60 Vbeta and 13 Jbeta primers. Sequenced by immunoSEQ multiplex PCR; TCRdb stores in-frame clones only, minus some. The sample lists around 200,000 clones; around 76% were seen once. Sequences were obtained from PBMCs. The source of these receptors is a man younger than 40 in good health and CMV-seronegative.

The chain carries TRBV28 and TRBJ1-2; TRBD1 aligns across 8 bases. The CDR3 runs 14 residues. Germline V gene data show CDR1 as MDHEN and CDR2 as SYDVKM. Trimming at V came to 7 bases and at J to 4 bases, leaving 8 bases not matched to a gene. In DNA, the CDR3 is TGTGCCAGCAACCAGGGGGCTGGGGGCTATGGCTACACCTTC. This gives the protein CASNQGAGGYGYTF.

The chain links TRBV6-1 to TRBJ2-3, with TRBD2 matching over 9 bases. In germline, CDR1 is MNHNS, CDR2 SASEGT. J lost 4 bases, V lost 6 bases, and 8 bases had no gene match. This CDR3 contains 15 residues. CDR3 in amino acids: CASRVAGAGADTQYF. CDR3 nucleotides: TGTGCCAGCAGGGTAGCGGGAGCGGGCGCAGATACGCAGTATTTT.

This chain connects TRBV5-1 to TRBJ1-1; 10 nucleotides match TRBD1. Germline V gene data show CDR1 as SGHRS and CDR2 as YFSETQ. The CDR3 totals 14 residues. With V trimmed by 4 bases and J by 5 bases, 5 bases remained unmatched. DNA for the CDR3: TGCGCCAGCAGCACCCGGGACAGGGGAACTGAAGCTTTCTTT. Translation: CASSTRDRGTEAFF.

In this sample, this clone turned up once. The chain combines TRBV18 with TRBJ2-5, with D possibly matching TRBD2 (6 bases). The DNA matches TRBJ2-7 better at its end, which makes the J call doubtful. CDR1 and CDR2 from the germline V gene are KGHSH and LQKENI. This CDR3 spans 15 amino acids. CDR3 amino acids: CASSREFSGAYEQYF. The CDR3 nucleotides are TGTGCCAGCTCCCGCGAGTTTAGCGGAGCCTACGAGCAGTACTTC.

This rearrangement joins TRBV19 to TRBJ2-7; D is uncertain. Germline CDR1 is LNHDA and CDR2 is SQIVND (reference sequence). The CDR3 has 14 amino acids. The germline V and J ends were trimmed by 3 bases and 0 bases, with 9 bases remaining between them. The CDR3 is CASSIDGGSYEQYF. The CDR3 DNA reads TGTGCCAGTAGTATTGACGGCGGCTCCTACGAGCAGTACTTC.

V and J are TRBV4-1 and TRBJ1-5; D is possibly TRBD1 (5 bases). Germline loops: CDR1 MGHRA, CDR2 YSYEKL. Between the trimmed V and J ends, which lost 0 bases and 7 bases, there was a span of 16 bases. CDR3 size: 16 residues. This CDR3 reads CASSQEQSQGGQPQHF. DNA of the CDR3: TGCGCCAGCAGCCAAGAACAGTCCCAGGGTGGACAGCCCCAGCATTTT.

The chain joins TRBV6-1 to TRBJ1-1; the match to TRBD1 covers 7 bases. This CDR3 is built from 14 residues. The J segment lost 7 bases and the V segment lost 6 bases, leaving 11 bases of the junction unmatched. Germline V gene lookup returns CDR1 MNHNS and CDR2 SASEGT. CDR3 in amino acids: CASSFAEGANEAFF. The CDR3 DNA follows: TGTGCCAGCAGCTTCGCGGAGGGGGCGAATGAAGCTTTCTTT.

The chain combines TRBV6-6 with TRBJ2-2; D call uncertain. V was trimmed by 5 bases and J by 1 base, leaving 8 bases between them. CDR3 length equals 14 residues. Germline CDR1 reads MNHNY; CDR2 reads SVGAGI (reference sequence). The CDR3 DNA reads TGTGCCAGCAGTATGATCGGGAACACCGGGGAGCTGTTTTTT. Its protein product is CASSMIGNTGELFF.

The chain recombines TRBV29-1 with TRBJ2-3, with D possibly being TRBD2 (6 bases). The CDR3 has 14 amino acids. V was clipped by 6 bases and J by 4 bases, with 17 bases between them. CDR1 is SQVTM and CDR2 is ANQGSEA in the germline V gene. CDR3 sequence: CSVEGPTRADTQYF. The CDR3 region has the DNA TGCAGCGTGGAGGGCCCGACCCGGGCAGATACGCAGTATTTT.

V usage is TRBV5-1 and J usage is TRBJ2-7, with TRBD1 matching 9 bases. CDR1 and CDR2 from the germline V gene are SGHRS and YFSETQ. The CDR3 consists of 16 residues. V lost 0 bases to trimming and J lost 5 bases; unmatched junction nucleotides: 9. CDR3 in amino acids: CASSLEGTGNDHEQYF. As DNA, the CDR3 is TGCGCCAGCAGCTTGGAGGGGACAGGGAACGACCACGAGCAGTACTTC.

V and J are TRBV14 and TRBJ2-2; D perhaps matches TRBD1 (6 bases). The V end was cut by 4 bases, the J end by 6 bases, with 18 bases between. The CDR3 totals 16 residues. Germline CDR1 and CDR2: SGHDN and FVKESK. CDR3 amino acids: CASSPLGGTGAGELFF. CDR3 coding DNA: TGTGCCAGCAGCCCGCTAGGGGGAACCGGCGCCGGGGAGCTGTTTTTT.

The CDR3 spells CASSSLQGPQGYTF. The CDR3 DNA sequence: TGTGCCAGCAGTTCCCTACAGGGGCCCCAGGGCTACACCTTC. The chain joins TRBV6-5 to TRBJ1-2, with TRBD1 matching 7 bases. The CDR3 contains 14 residues. Losses at the gene ends were 4 bases for V and 8 bases for J; bases not matched to a gene: 10. The germline CDR1 and CDR2 sequences are MNHEY and SVGAGI.

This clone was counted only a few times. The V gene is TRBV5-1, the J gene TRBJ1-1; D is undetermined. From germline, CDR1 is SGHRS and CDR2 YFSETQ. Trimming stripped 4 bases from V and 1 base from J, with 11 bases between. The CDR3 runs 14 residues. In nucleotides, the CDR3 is TGCGCCAGCAGCCTCCTTAGTCGGAACACTGAAGCTTTCTTT. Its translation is CASSLLSRNTEAFF.

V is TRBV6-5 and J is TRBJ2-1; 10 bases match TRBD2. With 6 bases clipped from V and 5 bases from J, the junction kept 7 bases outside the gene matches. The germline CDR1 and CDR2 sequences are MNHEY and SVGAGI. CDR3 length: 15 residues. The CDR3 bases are TGTGCCAGCAGGTCACTAGCGGGACATAACAATGAGCAGTTCTTC. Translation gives CASRSLAGHNNEQFF.

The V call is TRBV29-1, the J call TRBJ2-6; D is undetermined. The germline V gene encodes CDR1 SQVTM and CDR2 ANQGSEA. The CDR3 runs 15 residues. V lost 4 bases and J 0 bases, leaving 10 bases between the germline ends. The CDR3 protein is CSVVGSPSGANVLTF. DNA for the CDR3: TGCAGCGTTGTGGGCAGCCCCTCTGGGGCCAACGTCCTGACTTTC.

CDR3 loop: CASSLVADGYGYTF. In DNA form, the CDR3 reads TGTGCCAGCAGCTTAGTAGCCGATGGCTATGGCTACACCTTC. The chain combines TRBV7-8 with TRBJ1-2; D uncertain. CDR1 and CDR2 (germline): SGHVS, FQNEAQ. The CDR3 is 14 residues long. Trimming left V 1 base short and J 4 bases short, with 10 bases between.

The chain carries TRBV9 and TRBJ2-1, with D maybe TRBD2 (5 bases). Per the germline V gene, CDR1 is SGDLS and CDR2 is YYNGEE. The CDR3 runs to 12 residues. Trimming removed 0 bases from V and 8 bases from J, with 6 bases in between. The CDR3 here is CASSVVRDEQFF. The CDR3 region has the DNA TGTGCCAGCAGCGTAGTGCGGGATGAGCAGTTCTTC.

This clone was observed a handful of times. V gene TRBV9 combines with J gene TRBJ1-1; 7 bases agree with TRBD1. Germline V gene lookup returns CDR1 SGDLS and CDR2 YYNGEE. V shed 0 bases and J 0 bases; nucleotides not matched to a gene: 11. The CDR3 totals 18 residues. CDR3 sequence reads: CASSVEPGGRVVNTEAFF. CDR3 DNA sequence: TGTGCCAGCAGCGTAGAGCCAGGGGGTCGCGTGGTGAACACTGAAGCTTTCTTT.

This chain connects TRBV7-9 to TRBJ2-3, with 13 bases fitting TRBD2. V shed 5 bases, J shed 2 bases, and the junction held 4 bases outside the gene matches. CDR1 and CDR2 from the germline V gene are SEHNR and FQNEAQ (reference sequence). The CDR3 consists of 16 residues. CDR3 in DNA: TGTGCCAGCAGCACGGGACTAGCGGGAAACACAGATACGCAGTATTTT. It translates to CASSTGLAGNTDTQYF.

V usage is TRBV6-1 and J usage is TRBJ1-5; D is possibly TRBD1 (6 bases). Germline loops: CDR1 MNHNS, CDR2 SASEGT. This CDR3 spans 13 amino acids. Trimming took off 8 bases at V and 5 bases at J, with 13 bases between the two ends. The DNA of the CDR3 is TGTGCCAGCGGGGCAGGGGTCGATCAGCCCCAGCATTTT. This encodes CASGAGVDQPQHF.

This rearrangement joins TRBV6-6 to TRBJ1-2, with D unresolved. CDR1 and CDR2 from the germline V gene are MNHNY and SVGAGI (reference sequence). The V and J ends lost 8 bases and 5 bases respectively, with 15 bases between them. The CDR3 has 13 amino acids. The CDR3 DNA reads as TGTGCCAGCGCTGAGGATGGCGGATATGGCTACACCTTC. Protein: CASAEDGGYGYTF.

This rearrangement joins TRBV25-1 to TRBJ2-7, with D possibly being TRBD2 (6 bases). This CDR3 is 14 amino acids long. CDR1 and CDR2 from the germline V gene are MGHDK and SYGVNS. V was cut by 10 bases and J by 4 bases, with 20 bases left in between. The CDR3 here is CATSPSGVRYEQYF. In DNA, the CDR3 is TGTGCCACCTCCCCATCGGGAGTAAGGTACGAGCAGTACTTC.

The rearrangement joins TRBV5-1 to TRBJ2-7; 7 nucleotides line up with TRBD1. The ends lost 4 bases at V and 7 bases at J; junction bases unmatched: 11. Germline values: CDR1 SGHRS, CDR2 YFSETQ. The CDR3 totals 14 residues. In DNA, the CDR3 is TGCGCCAGCAGCCCCGGGACAGCCACCTTTGAGCAGTACTTC. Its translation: CASSPGTATFEQYF.

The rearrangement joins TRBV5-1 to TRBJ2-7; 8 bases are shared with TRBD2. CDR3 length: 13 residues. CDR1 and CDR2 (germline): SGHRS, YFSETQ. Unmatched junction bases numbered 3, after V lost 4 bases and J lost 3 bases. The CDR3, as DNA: TGCGCCAGCAGCCCGGGACTAGACTACGAGCAGTACTTC. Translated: CASSPGLDYEQYF.

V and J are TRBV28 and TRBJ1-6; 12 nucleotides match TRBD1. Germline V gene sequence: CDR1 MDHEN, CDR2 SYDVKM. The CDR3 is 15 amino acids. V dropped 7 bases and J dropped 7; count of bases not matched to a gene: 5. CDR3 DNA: TGTGCCAGCAACACGGGACAGGGGGCAAATTCACCCCTCCACTTT. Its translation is CASNTGQGANSPLHF.

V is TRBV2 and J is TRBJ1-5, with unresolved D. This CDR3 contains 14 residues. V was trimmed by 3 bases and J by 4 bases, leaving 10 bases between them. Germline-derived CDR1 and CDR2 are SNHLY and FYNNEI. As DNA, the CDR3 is TGTGCCAGCAGTGATCTGCAACTTAATCAGCCCCAGCATTTT. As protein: CASSDLQLNQPQHF.